Shown below are 10 T cell receptor beta chains from a single sample sequenced in a study of cytomegalovirus exposure and HLA in healthy donors listed by TCRdb under 2017. The library was made by the immunoSEQ multiplex PCR assay. For the multiplex PCR, a mixture combining 60 forward primers for TCR Vbeta segments and 13 reverse primers for TCR Jbeta segments was used. Here the immuneACCESS table is served through TCRdb, limited to in-frame sequences with V and J called. Missing clones are a known gap in these copies; in checked studies unresolved V genes cover under half, and the rest lacks a known reason. The sample yields 150,000 to 200,000 clones; roughly 80% were counted once. About 1.6% of the sample goes to the ten largest clones. The specimen sequenced was PBMCs. The receptors derive from a girl between 5 and 17 years old in good health and CMV-seropositive.

This chain links TRBV9 with TRBJ2-7; 7 bases match TRBD1. CDR1 is SGDLS and CDR2 is YYNGEE in the germline V gene. V was pared by 0 bases and J by 7 bases, with 13 bases of the junction left unmatched. This CDR3 region has 16 residues. Written as DNA, the CDR3 is TGTGCCAGCAGCGTAGAAGGGGGCCTCTTTCCTCGGGAGCAGTACTTC. Residues: CASSVEGGLFPREQYF.

V gene TRBV10-3 combines with J gene TRBJ1-2, with D perhaps TRBD1 (5 bases). Germline V gene data show CDR1 as ENHRY and CDR2 as SYGVKD. V shed 3 bases and J shed 8 bases, with 19 bases lying between them. This CDR3 spans 15 amino acids. In DNA form, the CDR3 reads TGTGCCATCAGTGACAGGGTAGCACCTGTTTCGGGCTACACCTTC. Translation gives CAISDRVAPVSGYTF.

This clone was counted only a few times. J is TRBJ1-1 and V is TRBV11-2, with a tentative D call TRBD1 (5 bases). V was cut by 3 bases and J by 4 bases, with 9 bases left in between. CDR3 length: 13 residues. CDR1 and CDR2 (germline): SGHAT, FQNNGV. Here the CDR3 reads CASSFFGGTEAFF. The DNA of the CDR3 is TGTGCCAGCAGCTTTTTCGGGGGCACTGAAGCTTTCTTT.

The rearrangement joins TRBV5-4 to TRBJ2-7, with 8 bases aligning to TRBD1. The CDR3 extends over 13 amino acids. The germline CDR1 and CDR2 sequences are SGHNT and YYREEE (reference sequence). The V gene end was trimmed by 1 base and the J gene end by 5 bases; junction bases not matched to a gene: 2. CDR3 bases: TGTGCCAGCAGCTTGTACAGGGGGGACGAGCAGTACTTC. Amino acids: CASSLYRGDEQYF.

The V call is TRBV5-4, the J call TRBJ2-7, with D possibly TRBD1 on 6 matching bases. With 4 bases removed from V and 0 bases from J, the gap between germline ends came to 14 bases. This CDR3 is built from 15 residues. Germline V gives CDR1 SGHNT, CDR2 YYREEE (reference sequence). The CDR3 nucleotides are TGTGCCAGCAGCCCCAGACAGGAGCCCTCCTACGAGCAGTACTTC. Its translation: CASSPRQEPSYEQYF.

The V call is TRBV14, the J call TRBJ2-7; TRBD2 might be the D (5 bases). The CDR3 totals 13 residues. The ends were cut back, 4 bases at V and 3 bases at J, with 10 bases in the middle. From germline, CDR1 is SGHDN and CDR2 FVKESK. The DNA of the CDR3 is TGTGCCAGCAGCCTCCTAGCCCACTACGAGCAGTACTTC. Protein sequence: CASSLLAHYEQYF.

This chain joins TRBV9 and TRBJ1-1; 7 nucleotides agree with TRBD1. This CDR3 has 13 amino acids. Germline V lookup: CDR1 SGDLS, CDR2 YYNGEE. After removal of 5 bases from V and 3 bases from J, the junction contained 4 bases not matched to a gene. The CDR3 bases are TGTGCCAGCAGTGCAGGGGGGTACACTGAAGCTTTCTTT. It encodes CASSAGGYTEAFF.

V usage is TRBV2 and J usage is TRBJ1-3; 7 bases are shared with TRBD1. Germline assignment: CDR1 SNHLY and CDR2 FYNNEI. J was trimmed by 4 bases and V by 6 bases; bases with no gene match: 12. The length of the CDR3 is 16 residues. The CDR3 DNA is TGTGCCAGCAGCCAACAGACAGGGAACACGGGAAACACCATATATTTT. It yields the protein CASSQQTGNTGNTIYF.

The chain links TRBV5-4 to TRBJ2-7, with 9 bases fitting TRBD1. Germline CDR1 SGHNT, CDR2 YYREEE (reference sequence). V gave up 4 bases and J gave up 2 bases; unmatched junction bases: 7. This CDR3 spans 15 amino acids. For the CDR3, the DNA is TGTGCCAGCAGCGTCGACAGGGGGAGAACCTACGAGCAGTACTTC. Protein: CASSVDRGRTYEQYF.

The chain uses TRBV25-1 and TRBJ2-5, with D perhaps TRBD2 (6 bases). The CDR3 totals 17 residues. Germline CDR1 MGHDK, CDR2 SYGVNS. Trimming removed 4 bases from V and 0 bases from J, with 18 bases in between. The CDR3 DNA reads as TGTGCCAGCAGTGCCCAAACAGGAGGGCCCTACCAAGAGACCCAGTACTTC. The encoded protein is CASSAQTGGPYQETQYF.